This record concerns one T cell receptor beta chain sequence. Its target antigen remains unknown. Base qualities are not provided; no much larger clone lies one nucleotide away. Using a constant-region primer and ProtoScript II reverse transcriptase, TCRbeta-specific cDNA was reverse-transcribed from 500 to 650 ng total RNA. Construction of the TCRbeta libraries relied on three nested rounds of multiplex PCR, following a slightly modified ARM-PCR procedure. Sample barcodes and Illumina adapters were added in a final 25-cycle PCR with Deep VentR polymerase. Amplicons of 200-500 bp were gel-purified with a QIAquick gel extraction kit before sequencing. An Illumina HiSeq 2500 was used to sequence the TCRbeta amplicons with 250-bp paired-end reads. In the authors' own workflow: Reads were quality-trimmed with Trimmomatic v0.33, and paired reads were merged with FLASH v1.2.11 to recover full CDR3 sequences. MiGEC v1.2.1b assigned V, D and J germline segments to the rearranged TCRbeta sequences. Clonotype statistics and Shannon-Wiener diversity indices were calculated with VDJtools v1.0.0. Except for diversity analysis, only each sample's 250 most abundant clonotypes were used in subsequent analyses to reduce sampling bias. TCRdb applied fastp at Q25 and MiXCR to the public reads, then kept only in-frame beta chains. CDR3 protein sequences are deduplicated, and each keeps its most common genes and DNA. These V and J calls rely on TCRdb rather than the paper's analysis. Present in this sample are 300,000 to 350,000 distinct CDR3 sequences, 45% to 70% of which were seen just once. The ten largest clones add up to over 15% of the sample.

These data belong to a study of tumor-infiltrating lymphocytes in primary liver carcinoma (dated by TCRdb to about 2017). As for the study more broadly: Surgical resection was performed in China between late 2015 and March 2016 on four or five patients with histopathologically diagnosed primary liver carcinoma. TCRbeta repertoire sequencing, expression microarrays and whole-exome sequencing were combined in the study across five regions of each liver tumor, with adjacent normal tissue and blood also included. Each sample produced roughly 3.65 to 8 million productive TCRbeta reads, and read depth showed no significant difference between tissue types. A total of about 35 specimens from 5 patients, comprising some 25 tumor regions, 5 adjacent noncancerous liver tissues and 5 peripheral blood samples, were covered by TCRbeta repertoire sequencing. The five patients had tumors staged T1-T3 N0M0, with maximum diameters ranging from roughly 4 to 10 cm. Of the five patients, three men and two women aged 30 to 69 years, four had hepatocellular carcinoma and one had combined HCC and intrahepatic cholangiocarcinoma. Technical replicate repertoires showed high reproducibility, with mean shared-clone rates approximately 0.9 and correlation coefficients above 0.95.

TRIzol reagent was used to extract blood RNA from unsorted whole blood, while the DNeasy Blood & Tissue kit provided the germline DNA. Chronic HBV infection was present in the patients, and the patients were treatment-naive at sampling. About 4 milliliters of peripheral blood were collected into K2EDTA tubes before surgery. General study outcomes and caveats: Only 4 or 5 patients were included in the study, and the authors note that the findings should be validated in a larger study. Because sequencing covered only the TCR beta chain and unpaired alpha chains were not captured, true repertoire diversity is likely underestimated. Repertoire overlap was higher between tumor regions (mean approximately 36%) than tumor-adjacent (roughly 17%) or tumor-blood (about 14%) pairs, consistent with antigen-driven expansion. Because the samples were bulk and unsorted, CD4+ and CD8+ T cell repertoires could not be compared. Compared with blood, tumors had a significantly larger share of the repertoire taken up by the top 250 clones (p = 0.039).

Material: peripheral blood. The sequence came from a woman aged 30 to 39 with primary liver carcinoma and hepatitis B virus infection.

This receptor has the CDR3 CASSEGLGEQYF. In nucleotide form, the sequence is TGCGCCAGCAGTGAGGGCCTCGGCGAGCAGTACTTC. The V and J genes are TRBV10-1 and TRBJ2-7; no D segment can be confidently identified. The CDR3, from cysteine to phenylalanine, totals 12 residues. Only CDR3 DNA remains: 36 bases, in frame from the first base. Per the germline V gene (reference sequence), WNHNN is the CDR1 and SYGVQD is the CDR2. Cut back by 2 bases and 6 bases, the V and J ends lie 8 bases apart.